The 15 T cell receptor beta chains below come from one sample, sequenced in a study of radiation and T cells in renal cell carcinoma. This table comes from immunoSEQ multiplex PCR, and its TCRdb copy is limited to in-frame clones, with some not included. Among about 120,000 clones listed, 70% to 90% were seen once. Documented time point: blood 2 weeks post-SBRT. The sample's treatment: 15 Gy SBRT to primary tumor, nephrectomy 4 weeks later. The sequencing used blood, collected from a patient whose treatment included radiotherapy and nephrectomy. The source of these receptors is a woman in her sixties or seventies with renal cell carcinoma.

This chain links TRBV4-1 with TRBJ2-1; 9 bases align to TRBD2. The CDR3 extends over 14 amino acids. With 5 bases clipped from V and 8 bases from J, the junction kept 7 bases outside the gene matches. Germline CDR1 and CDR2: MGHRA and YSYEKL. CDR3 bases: TGCGCCAGCAGCTTGCGGGAGGGCCCGGATGAGCAGTTCTTC. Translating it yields CASSLREGPDEQFF.

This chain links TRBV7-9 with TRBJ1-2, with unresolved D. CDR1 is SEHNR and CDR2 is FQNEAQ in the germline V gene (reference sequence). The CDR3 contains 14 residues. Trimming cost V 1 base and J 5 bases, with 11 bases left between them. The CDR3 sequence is CASSLEGKFYGYTF. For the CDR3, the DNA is TGTGCCAGCAGCTTAGAGGGCAAGTTTTATGGCTACACCTTC. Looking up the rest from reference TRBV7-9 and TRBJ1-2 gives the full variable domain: DTGVSQNPRHKITKRGQNVTFRCDPISEHNRLYWYRQTLGQGPEFLTYFQNEAQLEKSRLLSDRFSAERPKGSFSTLEIQRTEQGDSAMYLCASSLEGKFYGYTFGSGTRLTVV.

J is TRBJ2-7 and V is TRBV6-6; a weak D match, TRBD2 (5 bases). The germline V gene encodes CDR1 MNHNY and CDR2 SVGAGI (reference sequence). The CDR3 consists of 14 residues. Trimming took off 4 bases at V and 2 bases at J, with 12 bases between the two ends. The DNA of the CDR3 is TGTGCCAGCAGTTCCTCCGAGGGAACCTACGAGCAGTACTTC. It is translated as CASSSSEGTYEQYF.

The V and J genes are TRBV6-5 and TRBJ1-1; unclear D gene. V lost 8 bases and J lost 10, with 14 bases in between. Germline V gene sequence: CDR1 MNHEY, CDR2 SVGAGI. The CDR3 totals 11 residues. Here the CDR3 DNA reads TGTGCCAGCTCTGACGGTATGGGAGCTTTCTTT. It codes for CASSDGMGAFF.

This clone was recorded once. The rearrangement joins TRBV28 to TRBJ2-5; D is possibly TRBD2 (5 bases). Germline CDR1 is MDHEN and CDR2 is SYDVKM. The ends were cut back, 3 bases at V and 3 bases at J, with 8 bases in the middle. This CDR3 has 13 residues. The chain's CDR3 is CASSFNGEETQYF. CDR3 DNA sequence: TGTGCCAGCAGTTTCAACGGGGAAGAGACCCAGTACTTC.

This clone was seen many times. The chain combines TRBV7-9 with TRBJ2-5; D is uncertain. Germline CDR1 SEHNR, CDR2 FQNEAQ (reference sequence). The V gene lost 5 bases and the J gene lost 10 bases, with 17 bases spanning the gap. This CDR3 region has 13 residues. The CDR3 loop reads CASSPFRAEGQYF. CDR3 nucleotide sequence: TGTGCCAGCAGCCCCTTTCGGGCCGAAGGCCAGTACTTC.

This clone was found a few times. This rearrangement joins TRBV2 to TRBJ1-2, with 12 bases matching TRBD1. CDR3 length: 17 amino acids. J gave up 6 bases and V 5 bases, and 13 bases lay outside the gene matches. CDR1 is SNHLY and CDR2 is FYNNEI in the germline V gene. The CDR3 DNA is TGTGCCAGCAGTCAAAGGGACAGGGGGCTCCTCGAGGATGGCTACACCTTC. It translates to CASSQRDRGLLEDGYTF.

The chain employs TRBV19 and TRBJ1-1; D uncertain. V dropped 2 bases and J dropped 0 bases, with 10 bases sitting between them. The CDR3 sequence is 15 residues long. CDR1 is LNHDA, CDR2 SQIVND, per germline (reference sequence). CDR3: CASSIRAGLNTEAFF. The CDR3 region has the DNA TGTGCCAGTAGTATAAGAGCCGGACTGAACACTGAAGCTTTCTTT.

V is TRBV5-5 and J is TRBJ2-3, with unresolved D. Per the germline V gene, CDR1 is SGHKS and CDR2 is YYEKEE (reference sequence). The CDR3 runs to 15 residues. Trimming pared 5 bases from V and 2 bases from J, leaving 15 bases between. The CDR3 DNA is TGTGCCAGCAGTTGGCGGCAGCTACACACAGATACGCAGTATTTT. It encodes CASSWRQLHTDTQYF.

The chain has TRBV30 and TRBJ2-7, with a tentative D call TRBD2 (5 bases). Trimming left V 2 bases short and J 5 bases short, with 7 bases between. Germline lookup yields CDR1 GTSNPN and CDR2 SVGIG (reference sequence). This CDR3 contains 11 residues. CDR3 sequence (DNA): TGTGCCTGGAGTACCGGGGACGAGCAGTACTTC. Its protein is CAWSTGDEQYF.

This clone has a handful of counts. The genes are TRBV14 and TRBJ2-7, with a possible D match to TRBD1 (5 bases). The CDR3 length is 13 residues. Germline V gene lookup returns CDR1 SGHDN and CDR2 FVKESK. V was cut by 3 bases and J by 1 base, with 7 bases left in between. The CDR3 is CASSHDRSYEQYF. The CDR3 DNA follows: TGTGCCAGCAGCCACGACAGATCCTACGAGCAGTACTTC.

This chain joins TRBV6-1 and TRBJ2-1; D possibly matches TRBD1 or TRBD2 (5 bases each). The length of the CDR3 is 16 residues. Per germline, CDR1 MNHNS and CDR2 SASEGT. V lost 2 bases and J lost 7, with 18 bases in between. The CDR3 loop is CASSERGTILMNEQFF. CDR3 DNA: TGTGCCAGCAGTGAAAGAGGGACGATCCTTATGAATGAGCAGTTCTTC.

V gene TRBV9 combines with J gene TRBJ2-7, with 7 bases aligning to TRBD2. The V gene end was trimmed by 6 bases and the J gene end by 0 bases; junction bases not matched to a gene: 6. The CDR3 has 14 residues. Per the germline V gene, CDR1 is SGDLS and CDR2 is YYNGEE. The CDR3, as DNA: TGTGCCAGCAACGCAGGGAGGGGCTCCTACGAGCAGTACTTC. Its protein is CASNAGRGSYEQYF.

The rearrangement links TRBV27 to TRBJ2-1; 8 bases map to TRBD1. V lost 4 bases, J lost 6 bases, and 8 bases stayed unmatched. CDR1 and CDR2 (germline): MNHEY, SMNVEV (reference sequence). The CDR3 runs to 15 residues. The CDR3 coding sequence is TGTGCCAGCAGTTCGGGACAGGTAGGGGGCAATGAGCAGTTCTTC. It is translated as CASSSGQVGGNEQFF.

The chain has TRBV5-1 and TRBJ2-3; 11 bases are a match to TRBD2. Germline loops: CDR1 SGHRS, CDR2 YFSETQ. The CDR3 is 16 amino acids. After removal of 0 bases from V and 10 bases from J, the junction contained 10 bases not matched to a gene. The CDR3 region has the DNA TGCGCCAGCAGCTTGGCACCTCTAGCGGGGGGTGGAGCGCAGTATTTT. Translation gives CASSLAPLAGGGAQYF.